This TCR beta chain appears in the sequencing data of a study of technical replicates of blood from several donors. Sequencing used immunoSEQ multiplex PCR; TCRdb keeps in-frame clones, though not all of them. The table includes roughly 97,000 clones, 90% to 97% detected once. V lost 4 bases to trimming and J lost 1 base; unmatched junction nucleotides: 5. Germline V lookup: CDR1 SGDLS, CDR2 YYNGEE. The CDR3 length is 16 residues. The sequenced sample consisted of T cells isolated from PBMCs. This clonotype was sampled from a human donor in good health. This sequence joins TRBV9 and TRBJ2-6; 7 bases are shared with TRBD1. The CDR3 spells CASSFLDRSGANVLTF. DNA for the CDR3: TGTGCCAGCAGCTTCCTGGACAGGTCTGGGGCCAACGTCCTGACTTTC.